The 10 T cell receptor beta chains listed next were all sequenced from one sample in a study of blood T cell repertoires in COVID-19. Assay: immunoSEQ multiplex PCR; the TCRdb copy retains only in-frame clones and omits some. The sample holds roughly 340,000 clones; around 87% are singletons and the top ten take roughly 6%. The specimen sequenced was peripheral blood. Receptors originate from a woman in her forties or fifties with COVID-19, enrolled during active disease.

The genes are TRBV4-1 and TRBJ2-5; maybe TRBD1 (6 bases). Trimming took off 1 base at V and 2 bases at J, with 17 bases between the two ends. CDR1 MGHRA and CDR2 YSYEKL come from the germline V gene. The CDR3 consists of 17 residues. The CDR3 DNA follows: TGCGCCAGCAGCCAAGTCCTCCGGCAGGGGCGACAAGAGACCCAGTACTTC. This translates into CASSQVLRQGRQETQYF.

J is TRBJ2-4 and V is TRBV19, with 7 bases lining up with TRBD1. V shed 5 bases and J 2 bases; nucleotides not matched to a gene: 18. In germline, CDR1 is LNHDA, CDR2 SQIVND (reference sequence). This CDR3 contains 19 residues. Here the CDR3 reads CASSPPTGFHSPSKNIQYF. CDR3 DNA sequence: TGTGCCAGTAGTCCCCCGACAGGGTTTCACTCCCCGTCCAAAAACATTCAGTACTTC. The full variable domain, its missing parts supplied by reference TRBV19 and TRBJ2-4, is DGGITQSPKYLFRKEGQNVTLSCEQNLNHDAMYWYRQDPGQGLRLIYYSQIVNDFQKGDIAEGYSVSREKKESFPLTVTSAQKNPTAFYLCASSPPTGFHSPSKNIQYFGAGTRLSVL.

This clone was seen a few times. The V and J genes are TRBV7-3 and TRBJ2-7; TRBD1 is a possible D gene (6 bases). The germline gives CDR1 SGHTA, CDR2 FQGTGA. Trimming removed 5 bases at V and 5 bases at J, with 19 bases between. The CDR3 covers 15 residues. The DNA of the CDR3 is TGTGCCAGCAGCGATGGTTTGGGGGCCCGAGACGAGCAGTACTTC. This sequence encodes CASSDGLGARDEQYF.

CDR3 DNA: TGTGCCACCATACAGGGGGCCTTAGGGCAGCCCCAGCATTTT. It yields the protein CATIQGALGQPQHF. The rearrangement uses TRBV6-5 and TRBJ1-5, with 9 bases aligning to TRBD1. Germline V gives CDR1 MNHEY, CDR2 SVGAGI. CDR3 size: 14 residues. Trimming removed 10 bases from V and 7 bases from J; junction bases left unmatched: 11.

This chain joins TRBV5-5 and TRBJ1-2; possibly TRBD1 for D (5 bases). The CDR3 runs 16 residues. V shed 3 bases and J shed 6 bases, with 21 bases lying between them. Germline V gene lookup returns CDR1 SGHKS and CDR2 YYEKEE (reference sequence). The CDR3 spells CASSYDSLVFKDGYTF. The CDR3 region has the DNA TGTGCCAGCAGCTATGACAGCCTGGTGTTCAAGGATGGCTACACCTTC.

The rearrangement uses TRBV2 and TRBJ1-1; a possible D gene is TRBD1 (5 bases). The CDR3 is 11 amino acids. V was clipped by 5 bases and J by 11 bases, with 12 bases between them. Germline lookup yields CDR1 SNHLY and CDR2 FYNNEI. The CDR3 sequence is CASSTRRGAFF. As DNA, the CDR3 is TGTGCCAGCAGTACACGACGGGGGGCTTTCTTT.

The chain couples TRBV7-9 to TRBJ1-2; TRBD1 matches at 7 bases. Germline lookup yields CDR1 SEHNR and CDR2 FQNEAQ (reference sequence). The CDR3 has 17 amino acids. J gave up 7 bases and V 3 bases, and 17 bases lay outside the gene matches. The CDR3 sequence: CASSFNRDRSITGGYTF. The CDR3 coding sequence is TGTGCCAGCAGCTTCAATCGGGACAGATCCATTACGGGTGGCTACACCTTC.

This chain uses TRBV19 with TRBJ2-2, with 11 bases identical to TRBD2. The trim removed 5 bases at V and 1 base at J, leaving 12 bases unmatched. CDR1 is LNHDA and CDR2 is SQIVND in the germline V gene (reference sequence). This CDR3 is 19 amino acids long. CDR3 in DNA: TGTGCCAGTAGTCTAGCCCCCCTAGCGGGAGGAAAGAACACCGGGGAGCTGTTTTTT. It encodes CASSLAPLAGGKNTGELFF. The whole variable domain, remainder taken from reference TRBV19 and TRBJ2-2, is DGGITQSPKYLFRKEGQNVTLSCEQNLNHDAMYWYRQDPGQGLRLIYYSQIVNDFQKGDIAEGYSVSREKKESFPLTVTSAQKNPTAFYLCASSLAPLAGGKNTGELFFGEGSRLTVL.

This chain links TRBV20-1 with TRBJ1-2; a possible D gene is TRBD1 (5 bases). CDR1 DFQATT and CDR2 SNEGSKA come from the germline V gene (reference sequence). The ends were cut back, 3 bases at V and 4 bases at J, with 18 bases in the middle. The CDR3 spans 15 residues. CDR3 nucleotide sequence: TGCAGTGCTAGTTTGGCAGGGACTAATGGCTATGGCTACACCTTC. It specifies CSASLAGTNGYGYTF.

The rearrangement joins TRBV7-9 to TRBJ2-1; possibly TRBD2 for D (5 bases). V lost 7 bases to trimming and J lost 4 bases, with 20 bases between them. The CDR3 has 16 amino acids. CDR1 is SEHNR and CDR2 is FQNEAQ in the germline V gene (reference sequence). The CDR3 sequence: CASTFPPGKTYNEQFF. CDR3 in DNA: TGTGCCAGCACCTTTCCCCCCGGGAAGACATACAATGAGCAGTTCTTC.